A selection of T cell receptor beta chains follows, all from one sample in a study of blood T cell repertoires in COVID-19. TCRdb's copy holds only in-frame clones and misses some; the assay was immunoSEQ multiplex PCR. Of 300,000 to 350,000 clones listed, 90% are singletons. Sequencing used PBMCs or T cells enriched from blood (not recorded which). These receptors were taken from a woman under 30 with acute COVID-19. Both conserved end residues are part of each CDR3. D genes are given only for firm matches. Rows give clone size only sometimes, using once, few, many, or a class for an expanded clone.

D,size,J,V,CDR3,DNA
.,once,TRBJ1-1,TRBV5-4,CASSPPGGRRIAEAFF,TGTGCCAGCAGCCCTCCGGGAGGGAGGAGAATCGCTGAAGCTTTCTTT
.,.,TRBJ2-3,TRBV9,CASSGGQGQSSTSGTSTDTQYF,TGTGCCAGCAGCGGGGGACAGGGCCAATCATCTACTAGCGGGACTAGCACAGATACGCAGTATTTT
.,.,TRBJ1-6,TRBV19,CASSMAGGTPPNSPLHF,TGTGCCAGTAGTATGGCCGGAGGTACGCCCCCTAATTCACCCCTCCACTTT
.,.,TRBJ2-7,TRBV19,CASRGARPYEQYF,TGTGCCAGTAGGGGCGCACGACCCTACGAGCAGTACTTC
TRBD1,.,TRBJ1-6,TRBV19,CASSFRDRGRSPLHF,TGTGCCAGTAGTTTCCGGGACAGGGGACGTTCACCCCTCCACTTT
TRBD1,.,TRBJ2-1,TRBV7-9,CASSWTGGGHNEQFF,TGTGCCAGCAGCTGGACAGGGGGCGGACACAATGAGCAGTTCTTC
.,.,TRBJ2-7,TRBV28,CASRTSEGPSFDEQYF,TGTGCCAGCAGAACCTCTGAGGGCCCCTCCTTCGACGAGCAGTACTTC
.,few,TRBJ1-1,TRBV15,CATSRDTFGSYTEAFF,TGTGCCACCAGCAGAGATACTTTCGGTTCGTACACTGAAGCTTTCTTT
TRBD1,.,TRBJ1-2,TRBV27,CASSSQGSGGYTF,TGTGCCAGCAGTTCACAGGGGAGCGGTGGCTACACCTTC
TRBD2,.,TRBJ2-5,TRBV4-2,CASSQGGGSGYETQYF,TGTGCCAGCAGCCAAGGGGGAGGTAGCGGGTATGAGACCCAGTACTTC
TRBD1,once,TRBJ2-1,TRBV24-1,CATSFPAPSGTAILTTYNEQFF,TGTGCCACCAGCTTCCCCGCTCCCTCCGGGACAGCGATACTAACCACCTACAATGAGCAGTTCTTC
.,.,TRBJ1-2,TRBV7-3,CASSLGFGVGYGYTF,TGTGCCAGCAGCTTAGGCTTCGGGGTCGGCTATGGCTACACCTTC
TRBD2,.,TRBJ2-7,TRBV6-5,CASSRVAGGLSEQYF,TGTGCCAGCAGTAGAGTAGCGGGCGGTCTAAGCGAGCAGTACTTC
.,.,TRBJ1-1,TRBV11-2,CASSGTRGNTEAFF,TGTGCCAGCAGCGGGACAAGGGGGAACACTGAAGCTTTCTTT
TRBD2,once,TRBJ2-3,TRBV11-3,CASSLADTDTQYF,TGTGCCAGCAGTCTAGCGGACACAGATACGCAGTATTTT
.,.,TRBJ1-4,TRBV30,CAWRTGATNEKLFF,TGTGCCTGGAGGACAGGAGCAACTAATGAAAAACTGTTTTTT
.,.,TRBJ1-3,TRBV12-3/TRBV12-4,CASSLSGGNTIYF,TGTGCCAGCAGTTTATCAGGTGGAAACACCATATATTTT
TRBD1,.,TRBJ1-2,TRBV28,CASSSRQGIKSNYGYTF,TGTGCCAGCAGTTCAAGACAGGGCATCAAGTCTAACTATGGCTACACCTTC
TRBD1,.,TRBJ1-2,TRBV3-1/TRBV3-2,CASSQVGTGGNYGYTF,TGTGCCAGCAGCCAAGTGGGGACAGGGGGCAACTATGGCTACACCTTC
.,.,TRBJ1-5,TRBV29-1,CSVQRGNNQPQHF,TGCAGCGTCCAGCGGGGGAACAATCAGCCCCAGCATTTT
.,.,TRBJ2-3,TRBV12-5,CASGSQGPTDTQYF,TGTGCTAGTGGTTCTCAGGGGCCCACAGATACGCAGTATTTT
.,.,TRBJ1-4,TRBV18,CASSPFQGREKLFF,TGTGCCAGCTCACCCTTCCAGGGGCGGGAAAAACTGTTTTTT